The 32 T cell receptor beta chains in this list originate from one sample, sequenced in a study of T cells after yellow fever vaccination. One entry per CDR3 protein, called by TCRdb with MiXCR from the 5' RACE reads. Among about 550,000 distinct CDR3 sequences listed, less than 20% were seen once. The sample here was PBMCs, taken 15 days after the yellow fever booster vaccination. Receptors were obtained from a man aged 25-45 years who received the YFV17D yellow fever vaccine.

The chain employs TRBV5-1 and TRBJ2-6; D gene uncertain. V shed 1 base and J shed 0 bases, with 5 bases lying between them. Germline V lookup: CDR1 SGHRS, CDR2 YFSETQ. The CDR3 runs to 15 residues. The CDR3 coding sequence is TGCGCCAGCAGCTTGCAGCTCTCTGGGGCCAACGTCCTGACTTTC. Protein product: CASSLQLSGANVLTF.

The rearrangement joins TRBV12-3 or TRBV12-4 to TRBJ1-2; the D is unclear. V dropped 6 bases and J dropped 3 bases, with 11 bases sitting between them. The CDR3 is 13 amino acids. The CDR3 bases are TGTGCCAGCAGCTTATCTGAGCACTATGGCTACACCTTC. Translated: CASSLSEHYGYTF.

The chain recombines TRBV20-1 with TRBJ1-1, with D unclear. With 3 bases removed from V and 0 bases from J, the gap between germline ends came to 8 bases. Germline V gives CDR1 DFQATT, CDR2 SNEGSKA (reference sequence). This CDR3 is 13 amino acids long. CDR3 DNA: TGCAGTGCTAGCCAGACGGTGAACACTGAAGCTTTCTTT. It codes for CSASQTVNTEAFF.

For the CDR3, the DNA is TGCAGTGCTAGTTGGGGGAGCTCCTACGAGCAGTACTTC. Translating it yields CSASWGSSYEQYF. The rearrangement links TRBV20-1 to TRBJ2-7; D is tentatively TRBD1 or TRBD2 (5 bases each). The CDR3 is made up of 13 amino acids. In germline, CDR1 is DFQATT, CDR2 SNEGSKA (reference sequence). The V gene lost 3 bases and the J gene lost 0 bases, with 9 bases spanning the gap.

This clonotype turned up a few times. The chain uses TRBV14 and TRBJ2-3; 8 nucleotides agree with TRBD1. Germline CDR1 is SGHDN and CDR2 is FVKESK. J lost 4 bases, V lost 1 base, and 10 bases had no gene match. CDR3 length equals 17 residues. CDR3 in DNA: TGTGCCAGCAGCCAAGGTCCCCGGGACAGGTTTGCAGATACGCAGTATTTT. Amino acid sequence: CASSQGPRDRFADTQYF.

Ten or more counts support this clonotype. V usage is TRBV3-1 and J usage is TRBJ1-1; D remains unclear. CDR1 LGHDT and CDR2 YNNKEL come from the germline V gene (reference sequence). There are 11 residues in the CDR3. V lost 4 bases and J 8 bases, leaving 8 bases between the germline ends. CDR3 sequence: CASSRGREAFF. Here the CDR3 DNA reads TGTGCCAGCAGCCGCGGACGAGAAGCTTTCTTT. Filled out from reference TRBV3-1 and TRBJ1-1, the complete variable domain reads DTAVSQTPKYLVTQMGNDKSIKCEQNLGHDTMYWYKQDSKKFLKIMFSYNNKELIINETVPNRFSPKSPDKAHLNLHINSLELGDSAVYFCASSRGREAFFGQGTRLTVV.

This clonotype was detected many times. This chain links TRBV5-1 with TRBJ2-3, with 7 bases lining up with TRBD2. Germline assignment: CDR1 SGHRS and CDR2 YFSETQ. The CDR3 runs to 16 residues. V lost 1 base, J lost 4 bases, and 9 bases stayed unmatched. Here the CDR3 DNA reads TGCGCCAGCAGCTTGCCCCGGAGCCGGGGGGCAGATACGCAGTATTTT. Translated: CASSLPRSRGADTQYF.

The V call is TRBV20-1, the J call TRBJ2-3; D is uncertain. V lost 3 bases and J lost 0, with 10 bases in between. The CDR3 spans 14 residues. CDR1 is DFQATT, CDR2 SNEGSKA, per germline (reference sequence). The CDR3 loop is CSASAPDSTDTQYF. Here the CDR3 DNA reads TGCAGTGCTAGCGCCCCGGATAGCACAGATACGCAGTATTTT.

The CDR3 loop reads CASSHETEDEQYF. CDR3 coding DNA: TGCGCCAGCAGCCATGAAACGGAAGACGAGCAGTACTTC. The chain is built from TRBV4-3 and TRBJ2-7; unclear D gene. The V end was cut by 3 bases, the J end by 5 bases, with 11 bases between. This CDR3 spans 13 amino acids. The germline gives CDR1 LGHNA, CDR2 YSLEER.

V and J are TRBV6-1 and TRBJ1-2, with D hard to call. Germline lookup yields CDR1 MNHNS and CDR2 SASEGT. The CDR3 is 14 amino acids. V was cut by 2 bases and J by 6 bases, with 13 bases left in between. The CDR3 region is CASSELGPGDGYTF. In nucleotides, the CDR3 is TGTGCCAGCAGTGAACTCGGTCCGGGAGATGGCTACACCTTC.

A few counts support this clonotype. The chain employs TRBV12-3 or TRBV12-4 and TRBJ2-7; 12 bases are shared with TRBD2. The CDR3 runs to 17 residues. V shed 3 bases and J 3 bases; nucleotides not matched to a gene: 9. CDR3: CASSFTTSGSSHYEQYF. DNA for the CDR3: TGTGCCAGCAGTTTCACGACTAGCGGGAGTAGCCACTACGAGCAGTACTTC.

The CDR3 DNA follows: TGCAGTGCTTCCAGACTAGCGGGGTGGGAGACCCAGTACTTC. Amino acids: CSASRLAGWETQYF. The gene calls are TRBV20-1 and TRBJ2-5; 11 positions agree with TRBD2. Germline V gene sequence: CDR1 DFQATT, CDR2 SNEGSKA (reference sequence). This CDR3 is built from 14 residues. With 5 bases clipped from V and 5 bases from J, the junction kept 7 bases outside the gene matches.

The sample holds a few counts of this clonotype. The chain joins TRBV19 to TRBJ2-3; D perhaps matches TRBD2 (7 bases). The CDR3 is 15 amino acids. V was trimmed by 6 bases and J by 5 bases, leaving 18 bases between them. CDR1 LNHDA and CDR2 SQIVND come from the germline V gene (reference sequence). The CDR3 sequence: CASSQHGRGEDTQYF. As DNA, the CDR3 is TGTGCCAGTAGCCAACATGGGAGGGGGGAAGATACGCAGTATTTT.

This clonotype was seen a few times. V usage is TRBV6-6 and J usage is TRBJ2-1; D call uncertain. V lost 3 bases and J lost 8, with 8 bases in between. Per germline, CDR1 MNHNY and CDR2 SVGAGI (reference sequence). This CDR3 spans 12 amino acids. The CDR3, as DNA: TGTGCCAGCAGTTATGATGGCTATGAGCAGTTCTTC. Its protein product is CASSYDGYEQFF.

This clonotype was picked up a small number of times. This chain uses TRBV6-5 with TRBJ1-1; D not certain. Trimming took 2 bases from V and 7 from J, leaving 11 bases between them. This CDR3 has 13 amino acids. Looked up from germline, CDR1 is MNHEY and CDR2 is SVGAGI. The DNA for the CDR3 is TGTGCCAGCAGTTACGGGCCGAGCCGTGAAGCTTTCTTT. It translates to CASSYGPSREAFF.

In its sample, this clonotype was seen a few times. This chain joins TRBV28 and TRBJ2-7; D gene ambiguous. Trimming cost V 10 bases and J 6 bases, with 13 bases left between them. Germline V gives CDR1 MDHEN, CDR2 SYDVKM. CDR3 size: 11 residues. CDR3 coding DNA: TGTGCCACAGGCAAGGGTGGCGAGCAGTACTTC. This translates into CATGKGGEQYF.

This clonotype was seen a few times. This rearrangement joins TRBV11-2 to TRBJ2-4; tentatively, D is TRBD2 (5 bases). V was shortened by 3 bases and J by 1 base, with 19 bases between the two germline ends. CDR1 and CDR2 from the germline V gene are SGHAT and FQNNGV. This CDR3 is 18 amino acids long. CDR3 DNA sequence: TGTGCCAGCAGCTTCTGGTCGGCTCCAAAGCGGGCCAAAAACATTCAGTACTTC. Protein product: CASSFWSAPKRAKNIQYF.

The chain is built from TRBV28 and TRBJ2-7; TRBD2 agrees at 8 bases. Unmatched junction bases numbered 5, after V lost 5 bases and J lost 5 bases. Germline CDR1 reads MDHEN; CDR2 reads SYDVKM. The CDR3 is made up of 13 amino acids. The CDR3 DNA is TGTGCCAGCAGTCCCCGGGGGGGGGACGAGCAGTACTTC. Translated, it gives CASSPRGGDEQYF.

The chain joins TRBV12-3 or TRBV12-4 to TRBJ2-3; D call uncertain. With 6 bases removed from V and 4 bases from J, the gap between germline ends came to 14 bases. This CDR3 is built from 14 residues. The chain's CDR3 is CASSSPDGSDTQYF. CDR3 in DNA: TGTGCCAGCAGCTCACCGGACGGATCAGATACGCAGTATTTT.

This clonotype appeared a few times. The chain employs TRBV5-1 and TRBJ1-1; the match to TRBD1 covers 9 bases. Trimming took 6 bases from V and 0 from J; bases not matched to a gene: 6. The germline gives CDR1 SGHRS, CDR2 YFSETQ. The CDR3 spans 15 residues. CDR3 region: CASKVTGGLNTEAFF. CDR3 DNA: TGCGCCAGCAAAGTGACAGGGGGTTTGAACACTGAAGCTTTCTTT.

This chain connects TRBV21-1 to TRBJ2-5. TRBV21-1 is annotated as a pseudogene. The CDR3 has 10 amino acids. The CDR3 DNA reads as TGTGCCAGTATCAGCCCGACCCAGTACTTC. Amino acids: CASISPTQYF.

The sample holds a few counts of this clonotype. This sequence joins TRBV10-3 and TRBJ2-3, with TRBD2 matching over 11 bases. Losses at the gene ends were 3 bases for V and 3 bases for J; bases not matched to a gene: 5. Germline V gene lookup returns CDR1 ENHRY and CDR2 SYGVKD. The CDR3 has 16 residues. CDR3 sequence: CAISEPGLAETDTQYF. The DNA for the CDR3 is TGTGCCATCAGTGAACCGGGACTAGCGGAAACAGATACGCAGTATTTT.

This chain uses TRBV5-1 with TRBJ2-5; D unresolved. The CDR3 runs to 14 residues. Germline loops: CDR1 SGHRS, CDR2 YFSETQ. V was shortened by 4 bases and J by 5 bases, with 15 bases between the two germline ends. This CDR3 reads CASSPLDLGETQYF. Written as DNA, the CDR3 is TGCGCCAGCAGCCCGCTCGACCTCGGGGAGACCCAGTACTTC. The full variable domain, with the rest looked up from reference TRBV5-1 and TRBJ2-5, is KAGVTQTPRYLIKTRGQQVTLSCSPISGHRSVSWYQQTPGQGLQFLFEYFSETQRNKGNFPGRFSGRQFSNSRSEMNVSTLELGDSALYLCASSPLDLGETQYFGPGTRLLVL.

This clonotype was detected a few times. The V call is TRBV19, the J call TRBJ2-5; possible D gene TRBD1, 5 bases. The CDR3 is made up of 14 amino acids. Per the germline V gene, CDR1 is LNHDA and CDR2 is SQIVND (reference sequence). The germline V and J ends were trimmed by 4 bases and 3 bases, with 12 bases remaining between them. The chain's CDR3 is CASSTRTNEETQYF. The CDR3 bases are TGTGCCAGTAGTACCCGGACAAACGAAGAGACCCAGTACTTC.

The chain joins TRBV20-1 to TRBJ2-2; TRBD2 matches 11 bases. V lost 2 bases and J lost 6; bases outside the gene matches: 2. Germline V gene lookup returns CDR1 DFQATT and CDR2 SNEGSKA (reference sequence). This CDR3 region has 14 residues. This CDR3 reads CSARLAGGAGELFF. The CDR3 nucleotides are TGCAGTGCTAGATTAGCGGGAGGGGCCGGGGAGCTGTTTTTT.

This clonotype was recorded a few times. The chain is built from TRBV29-1 and TRBJ2-5, with 10 bases matching TRBD1. The CDR3 spans 14 residues. V lost 5 bases, J lost 4 bases, and 7 bases stayed unmatched. Germline V gene sequence: CDR1 SQVTM, CDR2 ANQGSEA. CDR3 loop: CSVLTGGGTETQYF. CDR3 DNA sequence: TGCAGCGTTCTGACAGGGGGCGGTACAGAGACCCAGTACTTC.

This chain uses TRBV4-3 with TRBJ2-1, with 9 bases that match TRBD2. The CDR3 spans 19 residues. The germline CDR1 and CDR2 sequences are LGHNA and YSLEER. J gave up 5 bases and V 1 base, and 15 bases lay outside the gene matches. CDR3 protein: CASSQGWALSGRLDNEQFF. The CDR3 DNA is TGCGCCAGCAGCCAAGGGTGGGCCCTTAGCGGGAGATTGGACAATGAGCAGTTCTTC.

The rearrangement links TRBV18 to TRBJ2-5; D unclear. The CDR3 runs to 13 residues. The germline CDR1 and CDR2 sequences are KGHSH and LQKENI. Trimming shortened V by 6 bases and J by 2 bases, and 10 bases separated the two germline ends. This CDR3 is CASSERVQETQYF. The DNA for the CDR3 is TGTGCCAGCTCTGAAAGAGTACAAGAGACCCAGTACTTC.

The V and J genes are TRBV29-1 and TRBJ1-5, with 7 bases identical to TRBD1. This CDR3 spans 13 amino acids. Germline CDR1 and CDR2: SQVTM and ANQGSEA. Germline trimming cut 6 bases from V and 7 bases from J; bases unmatched to any gene: 9. CDR3 nucleotide sequence: TGCAGCGTCGCTCGGGACAGCGCCCAGCCCCAGCATTTT. Its translation: CSVARDSAQPQHF.

The sample holds a few counts of this clonotype. The CDR3 coding sequence is TGTGCCACCAGCAGCCGGGACAGGGGTTGGGAGACCCAGTACTTC. Protein product: CATSSRDRGWETQYF. The chain is built from TRBV15 and TRBJ2-5, with TRBD1 matching over 10 bases. Germline V gene data show CDR1 as LNHNV and CDR2 as YYDKDF (reference sequence). The CDR3 is 15 amino acids. V gave up 3 bases and J gave up 5 bases; unmatched junction bases: 6.

The CDR3 sequence: CASSESIAGGPGTGELFF. The CDR3 DNA follows: TGTGCCAGCAGTGAATCAATCGCAGGGGGCCCGGGAACCGGGGAGCTGTTTTTT. V gene TRBV6-1 combines with J gene TRBJ2-2, with TRBD1 matching over 8 bases. J lost 5 bases, V lost 2 bases, and 13 bases had no gene match. The CDR3 is made up of 18 amino acids. Germline V gene lookup returns CDR1 MNHNS and CDR2 SASEGT.

This clonotype was counted only a few times. J is TRBJ2-3 and V is TRBV7-2; D unclear. Germline assignment: CDR1 SGHTA and CDR2 FQGNSA. Trimming shortened V by 5 bases and J by 2 bases, and 14 bases separated the two germline ends. The CDR3 spans 15 residues. DNA for the CDR3: TGTGCCAGCAGCCCATCTGGGCATTCCACAGATACGCAGTATTTT. This codes for CASSPSGHSTDTQYF.